The 15 T cell receptor beta chains presented below share a single source sample, sequenced in a study of naive and memory T cell subsets. Both TRBC1 and TRBC2 were covered by a beta constant-region primer of two equimolar oligonucleotides. Ligated cDNA was amplified by four rounds of PCR with nested alpha and beta constant-region primers and SP2. TCRdb ran MiXCR on the UMI-ligation and nested PCR reads and lists one entry per CDR3 protein. Of 130,000 or so distinct CDR3 sequences in the sample, 36% were seen once. Sequencing was done on a sample of central memory CD4+ T cells from blood. These receptors all stem from a human donor in good health.

The CDR3 DNA follows: TGCAGTGCTAGCGGGAGTCGCTCCGAGCAGTACTTC. As protein: CSASGSRSEQYF. The gene calls are TRBV20-1 and TRBJ2-7, with a possible D match to TRBD2 (6 bases). Germline CDR1 is DFQATT and CDR2 is SNEGSKA (reference sequence). The CDR3 length is 12 residues. Trimming removed 3 bases at V and 6 bases at J, with 12 bases between.

The chain combines TRBV7-9 with TRBJ1-5, with a possible D match to TRBD1 (5 bases). The length of the CDR3 is 16 residues. Between the trimmed V and J ends, which lost 1 base and 2 bases, there was a span of 12 bases. Germline lookup yields CDR1 SEHNR and CDR2 FQNEAQ (reference sequence). This CDR3 is CASSLGLQGGNQPQHF. For the CDR3, the DNA is TGTGCCAGCAGCTTAGGTCTCCAGGGCGGCAATCAGCCCCAGCATTTT.

This chain uses TRBV20-1 with TRBJ2-1; D ambiguous. There are 11 residues in the CDR3. The V end lost 0 bases, the J end lost 4 bases, and 1 base lay between the germline ends. CDR1 is DFQATT and CDR2 is SNEGSKA in the germline V gene (reference sequence). CDR3 protein: CSAREYNEQFF. In DNA form, the CDR3 reads TGCAGTGCTAGAGAGTACAATGAGCAGTTCTTC.

The chain employs TRBV5-1 and TRBJ2-2; no definite D call. Germline V gene data show CDR1 as SGHRS and CDR2 as YFSETQ. CDR3 length: 13 amino acids. V was clipped by 4 bases and J by 4 bases, with 8 bases between them. In DNA form, the CDR3 reads TGCGCCAGCAGCCCCATCCTCACCGGGGAGCTGTTTTTT. Translating gives CASSPILTGELFF.

V usage is TRBV6-6 and J usage is TRBJ2-7; a possible D gene is TRBD1 (5 bases). Per germline, CDR1 MNHNY and CDR2 SVGAGI (reference sequence). Deletions cut 5 bases from V and 5 bases from J, with 10 bases between. The CDR3 loop spans 12 amino acids. CDR3: CASSRLGHEQYF. The CDR3 DNA sequence: TGTGCCAGCAGTCGCCTGGGGCACGAGCAGTACTTC.

As DNA, the CDR3 is TGCGCCAGCAGCTTGGCTAGCGCCATGTTACCCCCGGACAATGAGCAGTTCTTC. Its protein product is CASSLASAMLPPDNEQFF. This chain links TRBV5-1 with TRBJ2-1; possible D gene TRBD2, 6 bases. The CDR3 sequence is 18 residues long. V shed 0 bases and J shed 5 bases, with 21 bases lying between them. CDR1 SGHRS and CDR2 YFSETQ come from the germline V gene.

The chain has TRBV5-5 and TRBJ1-5; possible D gene TRBD1, 5 bases. The CDR3 runs to 16 residues. V shed 0 bases and J shed 4 bases, with 14 bases lying between them. CDR1 and CDR2 (germline): SGHKS, YYEKEE (reference sequence). The CDR3 here is CASSLGRGRPNQPQHF. In DNA, the CDR3 is TGTGCCAGCAGCTTGGGCCGGGGCCGACCGAATCAGCCCCAGCATTTT.

The V gene is TRBV20-1, the J gene TRBJ1-1, with a tentative D call TRBD1 (6 bases). The V gene's germline CDR1 is DFQATT and CDR2 SNEGSKA (reference sequence). Trimming took 2 bases from V and 4 from J, leaving 14 bases between them. The CDR3 sequence is 14 residues long. The CDR3 bases are TGCAGTGCTAGAAAGGTCGGCAGGGGCACTGAAGCTTTCTTT. Residues: CSARKVGRGTEAFF.

V and J are TRBV7-9 and TRBJ2-7; a possible D gene is TRBD2 (5 bases). This CDR3 spans 13 amino acids. Germline loops: CDR1 SEHNR, CDR2 FQNEAQ (reference sequence). V dropped 2 bases and J dropped 2 bases, with 7 bases sitting between them. CDR3: CASSLPGAYEQYF. The CDR3, as DNA: TGTGCCAGCAGCTTACCCGGGGCCTACGAGCAGTACTTC.

This clonotype has just a few counts. The chain combines TRBV5-1 with TRBJ1-1, with 12 nucleotides matching TRBD1. The junction had 5 bases not matched to a gene; V was cut back by 4 bases and J by 4 bases. The CDR3 contains 15 residues. Germline lookup yields CDR1 SGHRS and CDR2 YFSETQ. The CDR3 coding sequence is TGCGCCAGCAGCGCACGGGACAGGGGGCTCACTGAAGCTTTCTTT. This codes for CASSARDRGLTEAFF. Full variable domain (outside the CDR3, taken from reference TRBV5-1 and TRBJ1-1): KAGVTQTPRYLIKTRGQQVTLSCSPISGHRSVSWYQQTPGQGLQFLFEYFSETQRNKGNFPGRFSGRQFSNSRSEMNVSTLELGDSALYLCASSARDRGLTEAFFGQGTRLTVV.

The chain has TRBV19 and TRBJ2-1; 7 bases line up with TRBD1. Germline-derived CDR1 and CDR2 are LNHDA and SQIVND (reference sequence). Trimming took 4 bases from V and 5 from J; bases not matched to a gene: 2. The CDR3 covers 13 residues. The CDR3 coding sequence is TGTGCCAGTAGTAAGGACAGGAACAATGAGCAGTTCTTC. The encoded protein is CASSKDRNNEQFF.

The chain employs TRBV6-1 and TRBJ2-5, with TRBD1 as a possible D gene (6 bases). This CDR3 has 14 residues. The V end lost 8 bases, the J end lost 4 bases, and 17 bases lay between the germline ends. Germline CDR1 and CDR2: MNHNS and SASEGT. The CDR3 is CASLQGMVGETQYF. DNA for the CDR3: TGTGCCAGCCTCCAGGGGATGGTTGGAGAGACCCAGTACTTC.

The table lists this clonotype with a few counts. This chain connects TRBV20-1 to TRBJ2-2, with a tentative D call TRBD1 (7 bases). The V end was cut by 6 bases, the J end by 0 bases, with 17 bases between. Germline-derived CDR1 and CDR2 are DFQATT and SNEGSKA (reference sequence). CDR3 length: 16 amino acids. The CDR3 region is CSAPKEGASNTGELFF. As DNA, the CDR3 is TGCAGTGCCCCCAAGGAGGGGGCGTCGAACACCGGGGAGCTGTTTTTT.

The chain carries TRBV15 and TRBJ2-1; D gene unclear. This CDR3 region has 11 residues. Germline V gene lookup returns CDR1 LNHNV and CDR2 YYDKDF (reference sequence). V was pared by 5 bases and J by 5 bases, with 4 bases between. CDR3 residues: CATSGHNEQFF. The CDR3 DNA reads TGTGCCACCAGCGGACACAATGAGCAGTTCTTC.

Many counts were recorded for this clonotype. The V call is TRBV27, the J call TRBJ1-2; TRBD1 is a possible D gene (5 bases). The V end lost 5 bases, the J end lost 2 bases, and 15 bases lay between the germline ends. Looked up from germline, CDR1 is MNHEY and CDR2 is SMNVEV (reference sequence). The CDR3 runs 15 residues. The CDR3 DNA reads TGTGCCAGCAGTCATACCTCGACAGCAAACTATGGCTACACCTTC. Its translation: CASSHTSTANYGYTF.